This T cell receptor (beta chain) appears in the sequencing data of a study of shared clonotypes between healthy human individuals. At the level of the study: A few men and a couple of women, aged 18 to 49, were donors. Each donor's CD4 naive and CD4 memory cells filled three plates apiece, CD8 naive two, and CD8 memory one.

V lost 3 bases and J lost 6, with 14 bases in between. This CDR3 comprises 14 residues. Germline V CDR1 and CDR2: MDHEN, SYDVKM. On sorted subsets, replicate PCRs used 200 to 250 ng DNA, or 31,000 or so T cell genomes. The data were produced by immunoSEQ multiplex PCR, yet TCRdb's version contains in-frame clones alone and is incomplete. This sample has roughly 650,000 clones, with around 97% found just once. The sequence came from a woman in her 30s in good health. The sample taken for sequencing was naive CD4+ T cells sorted from blood. The subset here: CD45RA+ positively selected. V usage is TRBV28 and J usage is TRBJ1-1; D is possibly TRBD1 (5 bases). The CDR3 sequence is CASSFAGTLSEAFF. The CDR3 DNA reads TGTGCCAGCAGTTTCGCGGGGACCCTTTCTGAAGCTTTCTTT.